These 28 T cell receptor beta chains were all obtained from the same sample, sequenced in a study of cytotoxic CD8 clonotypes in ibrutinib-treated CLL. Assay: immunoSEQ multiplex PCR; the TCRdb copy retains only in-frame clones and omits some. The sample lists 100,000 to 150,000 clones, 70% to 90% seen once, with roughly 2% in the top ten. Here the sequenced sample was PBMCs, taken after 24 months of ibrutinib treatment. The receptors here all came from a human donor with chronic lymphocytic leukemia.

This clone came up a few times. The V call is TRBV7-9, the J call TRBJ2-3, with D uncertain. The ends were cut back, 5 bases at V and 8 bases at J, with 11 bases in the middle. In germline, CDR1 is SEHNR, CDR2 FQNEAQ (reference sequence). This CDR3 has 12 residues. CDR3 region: CASSHPDTTQYF. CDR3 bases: TGTGCCAGCAGCCATCCGGATACTACGCAGTATTTT.

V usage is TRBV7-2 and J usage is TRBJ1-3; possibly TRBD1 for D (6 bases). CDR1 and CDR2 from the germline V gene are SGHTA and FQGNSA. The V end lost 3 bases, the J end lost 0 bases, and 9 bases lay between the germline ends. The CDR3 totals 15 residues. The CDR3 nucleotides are TGTGCCAGCAGCTTCGACAGGAGCTCTGGAAACACCATATATTTT. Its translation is CASSFDRSSGNTIYF.

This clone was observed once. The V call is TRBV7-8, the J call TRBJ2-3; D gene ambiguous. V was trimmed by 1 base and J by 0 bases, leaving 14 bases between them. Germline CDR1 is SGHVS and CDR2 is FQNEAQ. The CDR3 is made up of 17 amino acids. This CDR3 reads CASSLVSRPTSTDTQYF. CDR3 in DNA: TGTGCCAGCAGCTTAGTATCCCGACCAACTAGCACAGATACGCAGTATTTT.

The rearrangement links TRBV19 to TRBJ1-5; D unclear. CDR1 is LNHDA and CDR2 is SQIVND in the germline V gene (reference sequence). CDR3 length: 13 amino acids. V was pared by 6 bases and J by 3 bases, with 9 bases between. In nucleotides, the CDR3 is TGTGCCAGTAGCGCCGGCCTCAATCAGCCCCAGCATTTT. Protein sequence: CASSAGLNQPQHF. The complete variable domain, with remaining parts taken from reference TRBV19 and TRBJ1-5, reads DGGITQSPKYLFRKEGQNVTLSCEQNLNHDAMYWYRQDPGQGLRLIYYSQIVNDFQKGDIAEGYSVSREKKESFPLTVTSAQKNPTAFYLCASSAGLNQPQHFGDGTRLSIL.

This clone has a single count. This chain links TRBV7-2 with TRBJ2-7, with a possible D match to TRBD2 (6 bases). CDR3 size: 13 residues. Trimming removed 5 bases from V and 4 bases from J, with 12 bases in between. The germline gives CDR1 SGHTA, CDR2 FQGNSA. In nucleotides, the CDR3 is TGTGCCAGCAGCCCCGGAGGGTGGTACGAGCAGTACTTC. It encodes CASSPGGWYEQYF.

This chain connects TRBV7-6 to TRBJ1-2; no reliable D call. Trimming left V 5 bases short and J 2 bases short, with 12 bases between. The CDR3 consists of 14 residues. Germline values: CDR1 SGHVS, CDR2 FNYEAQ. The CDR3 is CASSPDVPNYGYTF. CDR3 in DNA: TGTGCCAGCAGCCCGGACGTCCCAAACTATGGCTACACCTTC. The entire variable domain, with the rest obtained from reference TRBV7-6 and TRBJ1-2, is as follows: GAGVSQSPRYKVTKRGQDVALRCDPISGHVSLYWYRQALGQGPEFLTYFNYEAQQDKSGLPNDRFSAERPEGSISTLTIQRTEQRDSAMYRCASSPDVPNYGYTFGSGTRLTVV.

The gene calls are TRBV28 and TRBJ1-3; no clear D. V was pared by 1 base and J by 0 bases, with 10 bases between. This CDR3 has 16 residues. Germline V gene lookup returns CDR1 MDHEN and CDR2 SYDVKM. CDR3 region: CASSLLAVSSGNTIYF. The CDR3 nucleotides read TGTGCCAGCAGTTTATTGGCAGTAAGCTCTGGAAACACCATATATTTT.

The CDR3 loop is CASSRRAGYTF. DNA for the CDR3: TGTGCCAGCAGTCGAAGAGCTGGCTACACCTTC. This chain joins TRBV5-6 and TRBJ1-2, with D hard to call. This CDR3 has 11 residues. Germline CDR1 SGHDT, CDR2 YYEEEE. V lost 5 bases and J lost 7, with 9 bases in between.

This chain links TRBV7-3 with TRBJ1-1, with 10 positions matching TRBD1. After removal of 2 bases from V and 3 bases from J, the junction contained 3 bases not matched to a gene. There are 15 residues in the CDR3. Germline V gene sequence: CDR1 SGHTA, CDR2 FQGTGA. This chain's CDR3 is CASSLGQGVYTEAFF. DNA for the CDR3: TGTGCCAGCAGCTTAGGACAGGGGGTTTACACTGAAGCTTTCTTT.

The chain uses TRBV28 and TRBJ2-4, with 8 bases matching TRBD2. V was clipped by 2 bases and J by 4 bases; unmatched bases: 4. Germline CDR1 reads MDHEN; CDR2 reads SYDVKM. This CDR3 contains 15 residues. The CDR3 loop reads CASSLLSGIKNIQYF. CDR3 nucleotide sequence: TGTGCCAGCAGTTTACTTAGCGGGATAAAAAACATTCAGTACTTC.

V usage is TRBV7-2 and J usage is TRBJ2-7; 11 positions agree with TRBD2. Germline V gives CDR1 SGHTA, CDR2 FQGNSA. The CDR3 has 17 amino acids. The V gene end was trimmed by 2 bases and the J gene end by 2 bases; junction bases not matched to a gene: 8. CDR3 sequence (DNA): TGTGCCAGCAGCTTACCTCTACTAGCGGGGGTAACCTACGAGCAGTACTTC. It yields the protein CASSLPLLAGVTYEQYF.

In DNA form, the CDR3 reads TGTGCCAGTAGTATGAAGGAGACCCAGTACTTC. Encoded protein: CASSMKETQYF. This chain links TRBV19 with TRBJ2-5; D ambiguous. V lost 3 bases and J 5 bases, leaving 4 bases between the germline ends. Germline CDR1 and CDR2: LNHDA and SQIVND (reference sequence). The CDR3 sequence is 11 residues long.

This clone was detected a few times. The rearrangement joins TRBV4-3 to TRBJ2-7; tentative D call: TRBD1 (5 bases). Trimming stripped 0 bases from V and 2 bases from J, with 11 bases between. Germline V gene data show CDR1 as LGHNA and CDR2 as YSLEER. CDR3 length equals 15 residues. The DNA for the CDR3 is TGCGCCAGCAGCCAAGATCTCGGCAGGGCCTACGAGCAGTACTTC. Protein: CASSQDLGRAYEQYF.

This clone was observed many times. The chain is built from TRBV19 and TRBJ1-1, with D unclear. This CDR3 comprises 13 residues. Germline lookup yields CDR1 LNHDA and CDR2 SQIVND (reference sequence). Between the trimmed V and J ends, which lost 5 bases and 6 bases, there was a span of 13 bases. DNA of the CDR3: TGTGCCAGTAGTTTCGCTAGCCGCGCTGAAGCTTTCTTT. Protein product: CASSFASRAEAFF.

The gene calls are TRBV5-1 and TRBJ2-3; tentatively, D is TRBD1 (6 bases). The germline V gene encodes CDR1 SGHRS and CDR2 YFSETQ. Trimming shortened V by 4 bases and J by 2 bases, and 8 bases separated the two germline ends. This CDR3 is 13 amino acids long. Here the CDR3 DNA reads TGCGCCAGCAGCGGGGGCACCACAGATACGCAGTATTTT. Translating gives CASSGGTTDTQYF.

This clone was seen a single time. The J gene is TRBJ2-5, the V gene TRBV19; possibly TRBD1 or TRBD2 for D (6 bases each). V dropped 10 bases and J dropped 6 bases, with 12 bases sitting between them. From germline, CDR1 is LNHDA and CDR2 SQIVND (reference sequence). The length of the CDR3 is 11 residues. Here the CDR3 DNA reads TGTGCCACCTACGGGGGCAAGACCCAGTACTTC. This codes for CATYGGKTQYF.

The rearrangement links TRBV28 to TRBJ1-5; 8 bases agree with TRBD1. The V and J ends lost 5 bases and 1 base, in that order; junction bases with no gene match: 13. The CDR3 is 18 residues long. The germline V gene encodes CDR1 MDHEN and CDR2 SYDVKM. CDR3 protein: CASSPIAGGIGSNQPQHF. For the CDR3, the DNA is TGTGCCAGCAGTCCGATTGCAGGGGGCATAGGCAGCAATCAGCCCCAGCATTTT.

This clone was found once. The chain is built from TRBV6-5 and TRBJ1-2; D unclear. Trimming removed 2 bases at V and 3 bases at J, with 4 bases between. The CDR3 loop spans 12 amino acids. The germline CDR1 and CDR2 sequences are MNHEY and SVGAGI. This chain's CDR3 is CASSYDHYGYTF. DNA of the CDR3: TGTGCCAGCAGTTACGATCACTATGGCTACACCTTC.

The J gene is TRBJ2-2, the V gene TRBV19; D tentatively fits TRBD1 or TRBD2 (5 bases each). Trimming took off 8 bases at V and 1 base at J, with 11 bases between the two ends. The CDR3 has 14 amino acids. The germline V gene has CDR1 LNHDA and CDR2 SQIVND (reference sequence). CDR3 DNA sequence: TGTGCCAGTCGGGACGATGGGAACACCGGGGAGCTGTTTTTT. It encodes CASRDDGNTGELFF.

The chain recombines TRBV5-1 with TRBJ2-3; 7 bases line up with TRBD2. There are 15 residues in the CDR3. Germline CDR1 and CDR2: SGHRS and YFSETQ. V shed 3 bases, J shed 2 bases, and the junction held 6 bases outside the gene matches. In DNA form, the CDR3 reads TGCGCCAGCAGCTCCCCTAGCGGTTCCACAGATACGCAGTATTTT. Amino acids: CASSSPSGSTDTQYF.

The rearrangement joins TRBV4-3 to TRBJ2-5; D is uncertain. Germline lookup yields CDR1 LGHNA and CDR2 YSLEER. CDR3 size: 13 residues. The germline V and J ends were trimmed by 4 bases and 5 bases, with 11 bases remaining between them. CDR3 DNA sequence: TGCGCCAGCAGCCCTCATGTGAAGGAGACCCAGTACTTC. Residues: CASSPHVKETQYF.

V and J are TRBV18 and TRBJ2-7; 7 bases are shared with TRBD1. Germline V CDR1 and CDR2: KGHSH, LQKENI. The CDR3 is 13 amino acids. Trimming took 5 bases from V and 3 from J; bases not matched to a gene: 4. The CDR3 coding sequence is TGTGCCAGCTCATTAGGGACAGACTACGAGCAGTACTTC. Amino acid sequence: CASSLGTDYEQYF. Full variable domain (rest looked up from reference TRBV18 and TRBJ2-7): NAGVMQNPRHLVRRRGQEARLRCSPMKGHSHVYWYRQLPEEGLKFMVYLQKENIIDESGMPKERFSAEFPKEGPSILRIQQVVRGDSAAYFCASSLGTDYEQYFGPGTRLTVT.

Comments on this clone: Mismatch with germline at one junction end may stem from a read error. The CDR3 sequence is CASSPGLENTEAFF. In nucleotides, the CDR3 is TGTGCTAGCAGCCCCGGACTGGAGAACACTGAAGCTTTCTTT. The chain has TRBV7-7 and TRBJ1-1; D is undetermined. Germline V CDR1 and CDR2: SSHAT, FNYEAQ (reference sequence). The CDR3 spans 14 residues.

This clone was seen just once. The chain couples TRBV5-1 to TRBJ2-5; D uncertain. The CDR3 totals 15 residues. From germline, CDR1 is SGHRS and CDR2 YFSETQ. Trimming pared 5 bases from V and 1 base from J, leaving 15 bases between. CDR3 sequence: CASRMSLGPQETQYF. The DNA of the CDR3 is TGCGCCAGCAGAATGAGTTTAGGACCCCAAGAGACCCAGTACTTC.

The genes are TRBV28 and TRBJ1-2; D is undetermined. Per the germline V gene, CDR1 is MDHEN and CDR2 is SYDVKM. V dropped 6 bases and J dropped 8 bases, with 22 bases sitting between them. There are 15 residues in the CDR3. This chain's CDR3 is CASSEEGRRIGGYTF. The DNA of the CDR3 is TGTGCCAGCAGCGAGGAGGGTCGGCGGATTGGGGGCTACACCTTC.

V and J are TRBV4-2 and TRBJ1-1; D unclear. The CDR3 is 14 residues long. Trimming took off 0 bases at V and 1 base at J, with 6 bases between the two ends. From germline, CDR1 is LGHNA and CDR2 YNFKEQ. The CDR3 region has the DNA TGTGCCAGCAGCCAAGAGATGGGGAACACTGAAGCTTTCTTT. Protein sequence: CASSQEMGNTEAFF.

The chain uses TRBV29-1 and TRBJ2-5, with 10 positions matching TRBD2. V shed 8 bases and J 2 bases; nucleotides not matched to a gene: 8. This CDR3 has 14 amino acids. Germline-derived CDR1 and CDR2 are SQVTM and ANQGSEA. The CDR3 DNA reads TGCAGCCTGATGGTAGCGGGGGGACAAGAGACCCAGTACTTC. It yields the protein CSLMVAGGQETQYF.

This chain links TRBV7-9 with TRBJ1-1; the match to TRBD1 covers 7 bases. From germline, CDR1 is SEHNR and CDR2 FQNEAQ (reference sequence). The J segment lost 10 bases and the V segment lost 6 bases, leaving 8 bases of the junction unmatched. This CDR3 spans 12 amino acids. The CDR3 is CASSAGGARAFF. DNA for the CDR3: TGTGCCAGCAGTGCAGGGGGAGCCAGAGCTTTCTTT.